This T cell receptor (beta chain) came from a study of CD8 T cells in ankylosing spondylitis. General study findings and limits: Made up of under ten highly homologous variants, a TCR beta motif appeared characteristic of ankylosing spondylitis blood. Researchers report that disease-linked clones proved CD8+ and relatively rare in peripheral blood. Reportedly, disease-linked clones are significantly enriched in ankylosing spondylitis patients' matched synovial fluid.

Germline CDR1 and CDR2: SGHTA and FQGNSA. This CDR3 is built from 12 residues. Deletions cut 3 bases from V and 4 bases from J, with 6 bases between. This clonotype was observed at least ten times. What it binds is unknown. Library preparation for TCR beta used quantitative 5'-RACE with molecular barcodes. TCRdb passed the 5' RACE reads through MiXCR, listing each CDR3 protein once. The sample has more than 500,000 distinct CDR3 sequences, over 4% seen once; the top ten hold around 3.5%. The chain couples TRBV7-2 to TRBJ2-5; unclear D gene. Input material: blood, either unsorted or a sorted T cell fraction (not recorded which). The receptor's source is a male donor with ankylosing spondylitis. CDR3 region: CASSFKTETQYF. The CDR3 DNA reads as TGTGCCAGCAGCTTCAAAACAGAGACCCAGTACTTC.